The present T cell receptor beta chain was sequenced within a study of blood T cell repertoires in COVID-19. Study overall: Researchers got acute and convalescent COVID-19 samples from the United States, Italy and Spain. PBMCs, B-cell-depleted T cells, or T cells provided the cDNA or gDNA that made up the material.

Per the authors' pipeline: Scientists estimated how many nucleated cells there were by amplifying reference gene primers. This table comes from immunoSEQ multiplex PCR, and its TCRdb copy is limited to in-frame clones, with some not included. That table furnishes V, J and clone size, whereas the DNA furnished D and trimming. The sample records about 260,000 clones, 70% to 90% being singletons. The CDR3 runs to 15 residues. In germline, CDR1 is SGHRS, CDR2 YFSETQ. Trimming removed 4 bases from V and 3 bases from J; junction bases left unmatched: 9. The chain couples TRBV5-1 to TRBJ2-5, with 7 bases lining up with TRBD1. Sequenced input: peripheral blood. The TCR was taken from a woman aged 45-59 years with acute or convalescent COVID-19. CDR3 protein: CASSLYPGTEETQYF. The CDR3 DNA follows: TGCGCCAGCAGCCTCTACCCCGGGACAGAAGAGACCCAGTACTTC.